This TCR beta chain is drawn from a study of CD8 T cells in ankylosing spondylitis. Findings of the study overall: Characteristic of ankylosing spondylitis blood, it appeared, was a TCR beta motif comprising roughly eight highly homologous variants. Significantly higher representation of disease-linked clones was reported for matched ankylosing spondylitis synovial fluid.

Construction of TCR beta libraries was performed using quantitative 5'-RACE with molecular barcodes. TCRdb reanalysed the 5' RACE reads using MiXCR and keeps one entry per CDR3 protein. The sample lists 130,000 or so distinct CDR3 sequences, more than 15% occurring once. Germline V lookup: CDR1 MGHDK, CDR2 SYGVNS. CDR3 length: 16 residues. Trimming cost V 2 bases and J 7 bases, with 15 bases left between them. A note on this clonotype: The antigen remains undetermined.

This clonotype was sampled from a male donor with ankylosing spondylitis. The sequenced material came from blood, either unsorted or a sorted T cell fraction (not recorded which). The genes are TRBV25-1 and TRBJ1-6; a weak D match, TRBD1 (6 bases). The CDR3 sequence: CASSEPGRGENSPLHF. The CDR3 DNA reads TGTGCCAGCAGTGAACCCGGCAGGGGTGAGAATTCACCCCTCCACTTT.